The 22 T cell receptor beta chains below were found in one sample sequenced in a study. TCRdb re-analysed the 5' RACE reads in MiXCR, keeping a single row per CDR3 protein. This sample has under 45,000 distinct CDR3 sequences; roughly 30% occur once, and the top ten carry just over 4%. Material: tumor-infiltrating memory CD4+ T cells sorted from the breast tumor. Subset specified: memory CD4+ T cells, CD4+CD45RO+CD25-. Source of these receptors: a female donor with breast cancer.

Only a few counts were recorded for this clonotype. One base away lies a much larger clone, so this may be a sequencing read error. This chain joins TRBV7-2 and TRBJ2-5; 13 bases fit TRBD2. The germline CDR1 and CDR2 sequences are SGHTA and FQGNSA. The CDR3 is made up of 13 amino acids. The CDR3, as DNA: TGTGCCGGCAGCGCGGGACTAGCGGGAACCCAGTACTTC. Its protein is CAGSAGLAGTQYF. Filled out from reference TRBV7-2 and TRBJ2-5, the complete variable domain reads GAGVSQSPSNKVTEKGKDVELRCDPISGHTALYWYRQSLGQGLEFLIYFQGNSAPDKSGLPSDRFSAERTGGSVSTLTIQRTQQEDSAVYLCAGSAGLAGTQYFGPGTRLLVL.

The sample holds a few counts of this clonotype. The chain recombines TRBV12-3 or TRBV12-4 with TRBJ2-3; TRBD2 agrees at 11 bases. This CDR3 has 14 amino acids. Losses at the gene ends were 8 bases for V and 5 bases for J; bases not matched to a gene: 6. CDR3 region: CASRLAGGLDTQYF. CDR3 DNA sequence: TGTGCCAGCCGTCTAGCGGGAGGTTTAGATACGCAGTATTTT.

This chain connects TRBV11-1 to TRBJ2-1, with D perhaps TRBD2 (6 bases). This CDR3 is 13 amino acids long. The germline V and J ends were trimmed by 5 bases and 7 bases, with 12 bases remaining between them. Germline CDR1 SGHAT, CDR2 FQDESV (reference sequence). The CDR3 sequence is CASSVKGGNEQFF. In DNA, the CDR3 is TGTGCCAGCAGCGTTAAAGGAGGGAATGAGCAGTTCTTC.

This clonotype was found a few times. The V and J genes are TRBV12-3 or TRBV12-4 and TRBJ2-1; D not resolved. V was clipped by 5 bases and J by 5 bases, with 22 bases between them. This CDR3 spans 17 amino acids. CDR3 protein: CASSPLRLLMGNNEQFF. The CDR3 coding sequence is TGTGCCAGCAGTCCCCTTCGGCTGCTTATGGGGAACAATGAGCAGTTCTTC.

The genes are TRBV27 and TRBJ2-5; tentatively, D is TRBD1 or TRBD2 (5 bases each). The CDR3 consists of 15 residues. With 2 bases removed from V and 6 bases from J, the gap between germline ends came to 16 bases. The germline V gene encodes CDR1 MNHEY and CDR2 SMNVEV (reference sequence). CDR3 in DNA: TGTGCCAGCAGTTTAGAACCGGGACGCACACAGACCCAGTACTTC. Translation gives CASSLEPGRTQTQYF.

This clonotype was observed a handful of times. This chain links TRBV7-2 with TRBJ1-6; D uncertain. This CDR3 is 15 amino acids long. Deletions cut 3 bases from V and 2 bases from J, with 8 bases between. The germline V gene encodes CDR1 SGHTA and CDR2 FQGNSA. In nucleotides, the CDR3 is TGTGCCAGCAGCTTTGAGGTCACCTATAATTCACCCCTCCACTTT. Translating gives CASSFEVTYNSPLHF.

As to this clonotype: At one of its ends the junction is not consistent with the germline gene, which may arise from a read error. The chain employs TRBV29-1 and TRBJ1-1, with D perhaps TRBD1 (5 bases). CDR1 is SQVTM and CDR2 is ANQGSEA in the germline V gene. This CDR3 has 13 amino acids. CDR3 sequence: CSVDRGLGPEAFF. Here the CDR3 DNA reads TGCAGTGTTGATAGGGGTTTGGGCCCTGAAGCTTTCTTT.

In this sample, this clonotype turned up many times. Because the CDR3's place on the DNA is in doubt, the DNA is left out and the CDR3 is given as listed by TCRdb. The V gene is TRBV7-9, the J gene TRBJ1-2; the D segment call TRBD1 is taken from the table without a DNA check. Germline V gene lookup returns CDR1 SEHNR and CDR2 FQNEAQ (reference sequence). The CDR3 comprises 14 residues, both ends counted. The CDR3 here is CASSTSGRGDGYTF.

The rearrangement joins TRBV12-3 or TRBV12-4 to TRBJ1-2, with D tentatively TRBD1 (5 bases). V was pared by 5 bases and J by 0 bases, with 19 bases between. The CDR3 contains 17 residues. CDR3 nucleotide sequence: TGTGCCAGCAGTGCCGGGACCGACGTCTTAGCTAACTATGGCTACACCTTC. It codes for CASSAGTDVLANYGYTF.

This clonotype was seen only a few times. The chain joins TRBV20-1 to TRBJ2-2; TRBD2 might be the D (6 bases). CDR1 DFQATT and CDR2 SNEGSKA come from the germline V gene (reference sequence). The CDR3 spans 14 residues. In DNA form, the CDR3 reads TGCGGACTACCGGGACTCGTGAACACCGGGGAGCTGTTTTTT. It encodes CGLPGLVNTGELFF.

This clonotype was seen only a few times. This chain links TRBV4-3 with TRBJ1-1; TRBD1 matches 7 bases. This CDR3 is built from 18 residues. V trimming: 0 bases; J trimming: 0 bases; junction bases outside the gene matches: 10. Germline lookup yields CDR1 LGHNA and CDR2 YSLEER. CDR3 coding DNA: TGCGCCAGCAGCCAAGATCTTCAAGGGACAGCTCTGAACACTGAAGCTTTCTTT. Residues: CASSQDLQGTALNTEAFF.

The rearrangement links TRBV10-3 to TRBJ2-2; TRBD1 matches 9 bases. The V and J ends lost 10 bases and 3 bases, in that order; junction bases with no gene match: 3. This CDR3 has 13 residues. Germline loops: CDR1 ENHRY, CDR2 SYGVKD. CDR3 residues: CATRTGDTGELFF. CDR3 sequence (DNA): TGTGCCACACGGACAGGGGACACCGGGGAGCTGTTTTTT.

This clonotype was seen a few times. The chain uses TRBV20-1 and TRBJ2-7; 10 bases are shared with TRBD1. This CDR3 comprises 12 residues. The ends lost 6 bases at V and 2 bases at J; junction bases unmatched: 1. The germline V gene encodes CDR1 DFQATT and CDR2 SNEGSKA (reference sequence). Here the CDR3 reads CSAGTGAYEQYF. The CDR3 DNA sequence: TGCAGTGCCGGGACAGGGGCCTACGAGCAGTACTTC.

This clonotype counts as medium-sized. This chain joins TRBV7-8 and TRBJ2-2; no definite D call. V lost 2 bases, J lost 2 bases, and 9 bases lay in between. Germline-derived CDR1 and CDR2 are SGHVS and FQNEAQ. CDR3 length: 15 amino acids. CDR3 sequence reads: CASSLPPPNTGELFF. Here the CDR3 DNA reads TGTGCCAGCAGCTTACCTCCCCCCAACACCGGGGAGCTGTTTTTT.

The genes are TRBV5-1 and TRBJ2-2; TRBD1 might be the D (5 bases). The CDR3 spans 14 residues. The ends were cut back, 2 bases at V and 9 bases at J, with 14 bases in the middle. Germline loops: CDR1 SGHRS, CDR2 YFSETQ. CDR3 DNA: TGCGCCAGCAGCTTAGTTGGGGCTACCAGGGAGCTGTTTTTT. It specifies CASSLVGATRELFF.

This clonotype was counted at least ten times. The chain couples TRBV6-1 to TRBJ2-6; no definite D call. The V and J ends lost 3 bases and 0 bases respectively, with 6 bases between them. The length of the CDR3 is 15 residues. Per germline, CDR1 MNHNS and CDR2 SASEGT. CDR3 sequence: CASSEQNSGANVLTF. CDR3 sequence (DNA): TGTGCCAGCAGTGAGCAAAACTCTGGGGCCAACGTCCTGACTTTC.

In regard to this clonotype: The CDR3 carries no conserved terminal phenylalanine or tryptophan, so it likely arises from a read error. The chain uses TRBV6-2 or TRBV6-3 and TRBJ1-6; D remains unclear. Trimming shortened V by 0 bases and J by 13 bases, and 16 bases separated the two germline ends. CDR1 is MNHEY, CDR2 SVGEGT, per germline. The CDR3 extends over 15 amino acids. CDR3 loop: CASSYSAGNGSPLHS. In nucleotides, the CDR3 is TGTGCCAGCAGTTACTCGGCCGGGAATGGTTCGCCCCTCCACTCT.

For this clonotype: This CDR3 fails to terminate in the conserved phenylalanine or tryptophan, so it likely reflects a read error. The chain uses TRBV9 and TRBJ2-2; perhaps D is TRBD1 or TRBD2 (7 bases each). Germline-derived CDR1 and CDR2 are SGDLS and YYNGEE. The CDR3 has 13 residues. Deletions cut 3 bases from V and 6 bases from J, with 9 bases between. The CDR3: CASSAGGAGELFL. The CDR3, as DNA: TGTGCCAGCAGCGCAGGGGGGGCCGGGGAGCTGTTTCTT.

This clonotype has more than one count but fewer than ten. CDR3 amino acids: CASRLAGGTYEQYF. The CDR3 bases are TGTGCCAGCAGACTAGCGGGAGGGACCTACGAGCAGTACTTC. The V and J genes are TRBV27 and TRBJ2-7, with TRBD2 matching 13 bases. The CDR3 is 14 residues long. Germline V gene lookup returns CDR1 MNHEY and CDR2 SMNVEV (reference sequence). Unmatched junction bases numbered 1, after V lost 6 bases and J lost 2 bases.

This clonotype was seen repeatedly, ten times or more. The V gene is TRBV12-3 or TRBV12-4, the J gene TRBJ2-7, with 8 bases identical to TRBD1. The CDR3 loop spans 11 amino acids. This chain's CDR3 is CASRQGAEYEV. For the CDR3, the DNA is TGTGCCAGCAGGCAGGGGGCGGAGTATGAGGTC.

This clonotype was found many times. The junction and the germline gene differ at one end; a read error may be behind it. The chain has TRBV7-7 and TRBJ2-5; unclear D gene. The CDR3 has 12 residues. Germline loops: CDR1 SSHAT, CDR2 FNYEAQ (reference sequence). CDR3 loop: CASSRNGETQYF. The DNA for the CDR3 is TGTGCTAGCAGCAGAAATGGAGAGACCCAGTACTTC.

This clonotype was detected ten times or more. The genes are TRBV4-1 and TRBJ2-7, with D possibly being TRBD1 (5 bases). V was cut by 2 bases and J by 3 bases, with 8 bases left in between. Per the germline V gene, CDR1 is MGHRA and CDR2 is YSYEKL. This CDR3 region has 13 residues. The CDR3 sequence is CASSQQGVYEQYF. CDR3 DNA: TGCGCCAGCAGCCAACAAGGGGTCTACGAGCAGTACTTC.